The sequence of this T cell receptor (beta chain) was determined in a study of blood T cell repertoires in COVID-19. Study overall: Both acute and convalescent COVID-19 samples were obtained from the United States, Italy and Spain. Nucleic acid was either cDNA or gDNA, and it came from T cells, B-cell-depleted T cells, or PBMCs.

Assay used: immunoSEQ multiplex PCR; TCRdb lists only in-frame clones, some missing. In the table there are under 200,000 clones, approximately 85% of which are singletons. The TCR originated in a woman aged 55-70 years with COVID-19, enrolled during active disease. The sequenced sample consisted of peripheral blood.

Here the CDR3 DNA reads TGTGCCAGCAGTTCTATCGGCACGGGGAATCAGCCCCAGCATTTT. Its translation is CASSSIGTGNQPQHF. V and J are TRBV5-5 and TRBJ1-5; D is undetermined. The CDR3 length is 15 residues. Trimming pared 5 bases from V and 4 bases from J, leaving 16 bases between. Looked up from germline, CDR1 is SGHKS and CDR2 is YYEKEE (reference sequence).